Included here is one TCR beta chain sequence, with context. Its antigen is currently unknown. Regarding donors, all were healthy bone marrow donors. The primer mix had 60 Vbeta and 13 Jbeta primers. Produced via immunoSEQ multiplex PCR; TCRdb's table is partial and in-frame only. This sample has 150,000 to 200,000 clones; roughly three quarters occur once, and the top ten carry over 3%. Trimming left V 3 bases short and J 6 bases short, with 6 bases between. This CDR3 region has 12 residues. The germline gives CDR1 MNHEY, CDR2 SMNVEV (reference sequence). This sample was taken from a study of cytomegalovirus exposure and HLA in healthy donors. On the study more broadly: From HLA-typed donors, an early data release held tens of millions of unique TCRs. Findings and limits, study-wide: Later analysis associated a missense DCLRE1C variant with TCR beta V- and J-gene trimming. In a later analysis, specific HLA alleles were associated with some 16,000 TCR beta sequences at a 0.05 false discovery rate.

The TCR sequence derives from a male donor in good health and CMV-seronegative. What was sequenced was PBMCs. This chain links TRBV27 with TRBJ2-1; D is unresolved. Written as DNA, the CDR3 is TGTGCCAGCAGTTTCCGTTTCAATGAGCAGTTCTTC. Its protein is CASSFRFNEQFF.